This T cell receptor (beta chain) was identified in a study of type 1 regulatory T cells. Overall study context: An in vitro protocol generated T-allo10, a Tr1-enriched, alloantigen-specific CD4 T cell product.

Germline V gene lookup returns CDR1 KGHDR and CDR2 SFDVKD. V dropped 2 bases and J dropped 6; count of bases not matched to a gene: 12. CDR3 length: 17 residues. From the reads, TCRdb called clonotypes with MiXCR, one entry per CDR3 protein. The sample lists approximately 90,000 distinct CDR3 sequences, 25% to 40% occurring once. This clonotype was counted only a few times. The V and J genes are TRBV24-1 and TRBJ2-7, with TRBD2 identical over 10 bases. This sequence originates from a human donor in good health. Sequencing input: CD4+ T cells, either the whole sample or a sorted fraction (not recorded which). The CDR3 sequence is CATSDSGSGRAELEQYF. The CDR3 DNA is TGTGCCACCAGTGATTCGGGGAGCGGGAGGGCCGAGCTCGAGCAGTACTTC.